These T cell receptor beta chains were read from a single sample in a study of cytomegalovirus exposure and HLA in healthy donors. Measured with immunoSEQ multiplex PCR; TCRdb has only the in-frame clones, and not every one. The data contain tens of thousands of clones, 80% to 95% of them seen just once; the ten biggest clones take up about 3.9%. The specimen was PBMCs. Receptors were obtained from a woman aged 25 to 39 in good health and CMV-seronegative. Both conserved end residues are part of each CDR3. The D gene is left open where the match is weak. The size field is filled for only some rows; it gives once, few, many or a size class.

>TRBD1|-|TRBV18|TRBJ2-7
TGTGCCAGCTCACCGACAGGGACCAACGAGCAGTACTTC
CASSPTGTNEQYF
>TRBD1|few|TRBV10-2|TRBJ1-2
TGCGCCAGCAGAGGGACAGGGGCTGGGGAGGGCTACACCTTC
CASRGTGAGEGYTF
>-|-|TRBV27|TRBJ1-2
TGTGCCAGCAGTTTCCTGGACAATCGGAATGGCTACACCTTC
CASSFLDNRNGYTF
>-|-|TRBV10-3|TRBJ2-7
TGTGCCATCAGTGAGTCAGGAGGCGAGCAGTACTTC
CAISESGGEQYF
>-|few|TRBV2|TRBJ1-6
TGTGCCAGCAGTGATTTGGGGACACCCGTATCACCCCTCCACTTT
CASSDLGTPVSPLHF
>-|-|TRBV19|TRBJ2-7
TGTGCCAGTGGAGGACAGCCCTACGAGCAGTACTTC
CASGGQPYEQYF
>TRBD2|-|TRBV7-9|TRBJ2-5
TGTGCCAGCAGCTACCTTAGCGGGTCCGGGGAGACCCAGTACTTC
CASSYLSGSGETQYF
>-|-|TRBV18|TRBJ2-6
TGTGCCAGCTCCCCTCGACAGAGCCAGAGGTCTGGGGCCAACGTCCTGACTTTC
CASSPRQSQRSGANVLTF
>-|-|TRBV28|TRBJ1-5
TGTGCCAGCATAAGCAGCAATCAGCCCCAGCATTTT
CASISSNQPQHF
>TRBD1|-|TRBV28|TRBJ1-2
TGTGCCAGCAGTTTAGGCCAGGGGGTGGGTGGCTACACCTTC
CASSLGQGVGGYTF
>TRBD1|-|TRBV9|TRBJ1-2
TGTGCCAGCAGCGTAGAAGGGGGCCGTGGCTACACCTTC
CASSVEGGRGYTF
>-|-|TRBV28|TRBJ1-5
TGTGCCAGCAGTTTCGGGGGGGGAGGGTATCAGCCCCAGCATTTT
CASSFGGGGYQPQHF
>TRBD2|once|TRBV9|TRBJ2-7
TGTGCCAGCAGCGGAACCCCAGCGGGACCTTCCTACGAGCAGTACTTC
CASSGTPAGPSYEQYF
>-|-|TRBV9|TRBJ1-4
TGTGCCAGCAGCGTACAGGGTTCTAATGAAAAACTGTTTTTT
CASSVQGSNEKLFF
>TRBD2|-|TRBV5-1|TRBJ2-2
TGCGCCAGCAGCTCCCTAGCGGTGGTTGACACCGGGGAGCTGTTTTTT
CASSSLAVVDTGELFF
>TRBD1|-|TRBV11-3|TRBJ2-7
TGTGCCAGCAGCTTCGGGACAGGCGAGCAGTACTTC
CASSFGTGEQYF
>-|once|TRBV15|TRBJ2-3
TGTGCCACCAGCAGGAGGGACTCCCTCCCGTATTTT
CATSRRDSLPYF
>TRBD2|few|TRBV4-1|TRBJ2-7
TGCGCCAGCAGCCAAGAAAGCTCGGCTAGCGGGAGGATAGGCCCTACCTACGAGCAGTACTTC
CASSQESSASGRIGPTYEQYF
>-|-|TRBV4-3|TRBJ1-3
TGCGCCAGCAGCCAAGATACGGGGGCTGGAAACACCATATATTTT
CASSQDTGAGNTIYF
>-|-|TRBV7-2|TRBJ1-2
TGTGCCAGCAGCCTTAGTCCCGGTCTAGCAGGCTACACCTTC
CASSLSPGLAGYTF
>-|-|TRBV10-3|TRBJ2-7
TGTGCCATCAGTGAGGCAGGGGCCCCGTACTTC
CAISEAGAPYF
>-|once|TRBV28|TRBJ1-1
TGTGCCAGCAGTTCCCCAGACAGCCCCACTGAAGCTTTCTTT
CASSSPDSPTEAFF
>-|-|TRBV2|TRBJ2-2
TGTGCCAGCAGTGAAGAAGTGAGGGACGGGGAGCTGTTTTTT
CASSEEVRDGELFF
>-|-|TRBV18|TRBJ2-2
TGTGCCAGCTCACCAAGGCAGGCACAGTCCGGCGGGGAGCTGTTTTTT
CASSPRQAQSGGELFF
>TRBD2|-|TRBV7-9|TRBJ2-7
TGTGCCAGCAGCCACACTAGCGGGAGGTCCTACGAGCAGTACTTC
CASSHTSGRSYEQYF
>TRBD1|-|TRBV7-3|TRBJ1-1
TGTGCCAGCAGCTTAGACAGGGGGAATGAAGCTTTCTTT
CASSLDRGNEAFF
>-|-|TRBV19|TRBJ1-5
TGTGCCAGTAGTATAGTTGCCCGACAGAGCAATCAGCCCCAGCATTTT
CASSIVARQSNQPQHF
>TRBD1|-|TRBV30|TRBJ1-6
TGTGCCTGGGGGGACAGGCCCTATAATTCACCCCTCCACTTT
CAWGDRPYNSPLHF
>TRBD1|-|TRBV6-1|TRBJ1-2
TGTGCCAGCAGTGTCCTTCAGGGGGCTACCCCCTATGGCTACACCTTC
CASSVLQGATPYGYTF
>TRBD2|-|TRBV5-1|TRBJ2-1
TGCGCCAGCACCTCAGCGGGGATGTCCTACAATGAGCAGTTCTTC
CASTSAGMSYNEQFF
>-|once|TRBV7-8|TRBJ1-2
TGTGCCAGCAGGCGTACAGGAGAAGGCTACACCTTC
CASRRTGEGYTF
>-|-|TRBV6-5|TRBJ1-2
TGTGCCAGCAGTTACTCAGGGGTGCGGGGCTACACCTTC
CASSYSGVRGYTF
>-|-|TRBV6-5|TRBJ2-5
TGTGCCAGCAGTTATATCGGGGAGACCCAGTACTTC
CASSYIGETQYF
>-|-|TRBV4-3|TRBJ1-3
TGCGCCAGCAGCCAAGCAGGGGCCGGAAACACCATATATTTT
CASSQAGAGNTIYF
>TRBD2|-|TRBV5-1|TRBJ2-5
TGCGCCAGCAGCTTAACTAGCGGTCAAGAGACCCAGTACTTC
CASSLTSGQETQYF
>-|-|TRBV4-3|TRBJ2-3
TGCGCCAGCAGCCAAGATGAGGAGGGGACAGATACGCAGTATTTT
CASSQDEEGTDTQYF
>TRBD2|-|TRBV5-1|TRBJ2-7
TGCGCCAGCAGCCGGACGACTAGCGGGAGCTCCTACGAGCAGTACTTC
CASSRTTSGSSYEQYF
>TRBD2|-|TRBV5-1|TRBJ2-1
TGCGCCAGCAGCTTGGGACTAGCGGCTCGGAACAATGAGCAGTTCTTC
CASSLGLAARNNEQFF
>-|-|TRBV29-1|TRBJ2-1
TGCAGCGCGGAGAGGGCCTACAATGAGCAGTTCTTC
CSAERAYNEQFF
>TRBD2|-|TRBV14|TRBJ2-3
TGTGCCAGCAGCCAGGGACTAGCGGGAGCCACTAGCACAGATACGCAGTATTTT
CASSQGLAGATSTDTQYF
>-|-|TRBV6-1|TRBJ2-5
TGTGCCAGCAGTGTCTATTCAGAGACCCAGTACTTC
CASSVYSETQYF
>-|-|TRBV4-3|TRBJ1-1
TGCGCCAGCAGCCAAGATGAGGCGAACACTGAAGCTTTCTTT
CASSQDEANTEAFF
>TRBD1|-|TRBV6-5|TRBJ1-1
TGTGCCAGCAGTTACGACAGGGCCGTAAGTACTGAAGCTTTCTTT
CASSYDRAVSTEAFF
>-|-|TRBV28|TRBJ1-6
TGTGCCAGCGGGGGTCAGGGGAGCTCCTATAATTCACCCCTCCACTTT
CASGGQGSSYNSPLHF
>-|-|TRBV11-3|TRBJ2-3
TGTGCCAGCAGCGCCCTCAGGGCCGATACGCAGTATTTT
CASSALRADTQYF
>-|-|TRBV7-2|TRBJ1-2
TGTGCCAGCAGCTCTGATACATATGGCTACACCTTC
CASSSDTYGYTF
>-|-|TRBV19|TRBJ2-1
TGTGCCAGTGCCGGGAGCTACAATGAGCAGTTCTTC
CASAGSYNEQFF
>TRBD2|-|TRBV11-2|TRBJ2-7
TGTGCCAGCAGCCTAACTAGCGGGGGGGCCCCCTACGAGCAGTACTTC
CASSLTSGGAPYEQYF
>-|-|TRBV6-1|TRBJ2-3
TGTGCCAGCAGTGAGGGACTCCTTACAGATACGCAGTATTTT
CASSEGLLTDTQYF
>-|-|TRBV30|TRBJ2-5
TGTGCCTGGAGTGTAACTACGTCGGGGGAGACCCAGTACTTC
CAWSVTTSGETQYF
>TRBD1|-|TRBV7-3|TRBJ2-2
TGTGCCAGCAGCTTGGGACAGGGGGTAAACACCGGGGAGCTGTTTTTT
CASSLGQGVNTGELFF
>TRBD2|-|TRBV7-9|TRBJ2-1
TGTGCCAGCAGCTTAGGGGCGGGAGGCCGGTACAATGAGCAGTTCTTC
CASSLGAGGRYNEQFF
>-|-|TRBV27|TRBJ1-5
TGTGCCAGCAGTCCAGGGGAGGGTCAGCCCCAGCATTTT
CASSPGEGQPQHF